This TCR beta chain was observed in a study of blood T cell repertoires in COVID-19. The wider study: PBMCs, B-cell-depleted T cells, or T cells provided the cDNA or gDNA that made up the material.

Germline CDR1 SNHLY, CDR2 FYNNEI. The ends were cut back, 4 bases at V and 2 bases at J, with 16 bases in the middle. The CDR3 is 16 amino acids. In the original processing: Amplification of reference gene primers provided the estimated nucleated cell counts. Produced via immunoSEQ multiplex PCR; TCRdb's table is partial and in-frame only. V, J and clone size were drawn from that table, and D and trimming were deduced from the DNA. Of about 170,000 clones listed, approximately 88% are singletons. The rearrangement links TRBV2 to TRBJ2-3, with a possible D match to TRBD2 (5 bases). Material: peripheral blood. This receptor was obtained from a woman aged 55 to 70 with acute or convalescent COVID-19. The DNA for the CDR3 is TGTGCCAGCAGTGGAGACGTCCTAGCCTCCACAGATACGCAGTATTTT. Protein product: CASSGDVLASTDTQYF. Complete variable domain (other parts from reference TRBV2 and TRBJ2-3): EPEVTQTPSHQVTQMGQEVILRCVPISNHLYFYWYRQILGQKVEFLVSFYNNEISEKSEIFDDQFSVERPDGSNFTLKIRSTKLEDSAMYFCASSGDVLASTDTQYFGPGTRLTVL.